Presented here are 21 T cell receptor beta chains from one specimen sequenced in a study of cytomegalovirus exposure and HLA in healthy donors. The PCR used 60 Vbeta and 13 Jbeta primers. The method was immunoSEQ multiplex PCR; TCRdb's version includes in-frame clones alone and lacks a portion of them. The data show 100,000 to 120,000 clones, around 85% seen once. The sequenced sample consisted of PBMCs. The receptors derive from a man younger than 45 in good health and CMV-seropositive.

The chain employs TRBV7-9 and TRBJ1-2; D gene ambiguous. The length of the CDR3 is 14 residues. Germline assignment: CDR1 SEHNR and CDR2 FQNEAQ (reference sequence). V lost 1 base, J lost 8 bases, and 14 bases lay in between. The CDR3 reads CASSLDAAQSGYTF. In DNA form, the CDR3 reads TGTGCCAGCAGCTTAGATGCGGCCCAATCAGGCTACACCTTC.

This chain uses TRBV6-5 with TRBJ1-6; D possibly corresponds to TRBD1 (6 bases). V lost 0 bases to trimming and J lost 10 bases, with 16 bases between them. The germline V gene encodes CDR1 MNHEY and CDR2 SVGAGI. The CDR3 sequence is 16 residues long. The chain's CDR3 is CASSYSSRTEGSPLHF. In DNA, the CDR3 is TGTGCCAGCAGTTACTCGTCAAGGACAGAAGGCTCACCCCTCCACTTT.

This clone is deemed medium-sized (0.01 to 0.1%). CDR3 sequence reads: CASSLGTSEAFF. The CDR3 nucleotides are TGCGCCAGCAGCTTGGGAACATCTGAAGCTTTCTTT. The chain combines TRBV5-1 with TRBJ1-1, with no clear D. V was cut by 0 bases and J by 6 bases, with 6 bases left in between. The CDR3 extends over 12 amino acids. Germline CDR1 and CDR2: SGHRS and YFSETQ. The full variable domain, in which reference TRBV5-1 and TRBJ1-1 provide the parts outside the CDR3, is KAGVTQTPRYLIKTRGQQVTLSCSPISGHRSVSWYQQTPGQGLQFLFEYFSETQRNKGNFPGRFSGRQFSNSRSEMNVSTLELGDSALYLCASSLGTSEAFFGQGTRLTVV.

The chain links TRBV29-1 to TRBJ1-1; D is possibly TRBD1 (6 bases). V was clipped by 1 base and J by 1 base, with 7 bases between them. The CDR3 length is 13 residues. The germline V gene has CDR1 SQVTM and CDR2 ANQGSEA. The CDR3 DNA reads as TGCAGCGTTGAAGTAGGGGGGAACACTGAAGCTTTCTTT. Translating gives CSVEVGGNTEAFF.

The gene calls are TRBV11-2 and TRBJ2-5, with 9 bases that match TRBD2. The J segment lost 4 bases and the V segment lost 4 bases, leaving 10 bases of the junction unmatched. The CDR3 extends over 16 amino acids. The V gene's germline CDR1 is SGHAT and CDR2 FQNNGV. DNA of the CDR3: TGTGCCAGCAGCTCCTTCGGGCGGGGGGGCGGAGAGACCCAGTACTTC. Translation: CASSSFGRGGGETQYF.

The chain combines TRBV18 with TRBJ1-3; 7 nucleotides line up with TRBD1. The J segment lost 3 bases and the V segment lost 5 bases, leaving 7 bases of the junction unmatched. Germline values: CDR1 KGHSH, CDR2 LQKENI. There are 15 residues in the CDR3. The CDR3 loop is CASSIGTENGNTIYF. DNA of the CDR3: TGTGCCAGCTCAATTGGGACAGAGAATGGAAACACCATATATTTT.

This clone was counted between two and nine times. V and J are TRBV10-3 and TRBJ1-2; TRBD1 matches at 10 bases. V lost 3 bases, J lost 4 bases, and 5 bases stayed unmatched. This CDR3 is built from 15 residues. CDR1 and CDR2 from the germline V gene are ENHRY and SYGVKD. The CDR3 sequence: CAISEGTGASYGYTF. CDR3 nucleotides: TGTGCCATCAGTGAAGGGACAGGGGCCTCCTATGGCTACACCTTC.

This rearrangement joins TRBV6-5 to TRBJ1-5, with D unclear. Germline CDR1 MNHEY, CDR2 SVGAGI. The CDR3 totals 15 residues. The V end lost 6 bases, the J end lost 0 bases, and 12 bases lay between the germline ends. The CDR3, as DNA: TGTGCCAGCAGCTCAGGAGCGGATAGCAATCAGCCCCAGCATTTT. This encodes CASSSGADSNQPQHF.

The chain joins TRBV7-8 to TRBJ1-1, with 10 nucleotides matching TRBD1. CDR3 size: 16 residues. Germline values: CDR1 SGHVS, CDR2 FQNEAQ. The trim removed 4 bases at V and 7 bases at J, leaving 12 bases unmatched. DNA for the CDR3: TGTGCCAGCAGCTCCTCGTGGGGGACAGGGGAGGTTGAAGCTTTCTTT. Translated: CASSSSWGTGEVEAFF.

This clone was counted between two and nine times. The rearrangement links TRBV6-5 to TRBJ1-1; D uncertain. Germline lookup yields CDR1 MNHEY and CDR2 SVGAGI. The CDR3 totals 14 residues. V was shortened by 5 bases and J by 4 bases, with 14 bases between the two germline ends. As DNA, the CDR3 is TGTGCCAGCAGTGCTTCTCGTGAGGGCACTGAAGCTTTCTTT. Its translation: CASSASREGTEAFF.

The chain recombines TRBV7-2 with TRBJ2-7; 13 bases align to TRBD2. Germline trimming cut 5 bases from V and 4 bases from J; bases unmatched to any gene: 2. Germline CDR1 and CDR2: SGHTA and FQGNSA. This CDR3 has 14 residues. The CDR3 DNA is TGTGCCAGCAGCCAGACTAGCGGGGGGTACGAGCAGTACTTC. Its translation is CASSQTSGGYEQYF.

J is TRBJ1-1 and V is TRBV5-1, with 7 bases that match TRBD1. CDR1 and CDR2 (germline): SGHRS, YFSETQ. This CDR3 has 16 residues. V was clipped by 4 bases and J by 2 bases; unmatched bases: 11. CDR3: CASSPDTGTANTEAFF. CDR3 DNA: TGCGCCAGCAGCCCGGACACCGGGACAGCTAACACTGAAGCTTTCTTT.

This chain uses TRBV2 with TRBJ1-4; D is unclear. This CDR3 spans 15 amino acids. Looked up from germline, CDR1 is SNHLY and CDR2 is FYNNEI. V gave up 4 bases and J gave up 0 bases, with 9 bases separating them. The CDR3 here is CASSGRIATNEKLFF. Written as DNA, the CDR3 is TGTGCCAGCAGTGGCAGGATTGCAACTAATGAAAAACTGTTTTTT.

The chain employs TRBV9 and TRBJ1-4, with unresolved D. The germline V gene encodes CDR1 SGDLS and CDR2 YYNGEE. The CDR3 loop spans 16 amino acids. The V and J ends lost 0 bases and 0 bases respectively, with 9 bases between them. The CDR3 protein is CASSVGPVATNEKLFF. In DNA form, the CDR3 reads TGTGCCAGCAGCGTAGGCCCGGTTGCAACTAATGAAAAACTGTTTTTT. Full variable domain (remainder filled in from reference TRBV9 and TRBJ1-4): DSGVTQTPKHLITATGQRVTLRCSPRSGDLSVYWYQQSLDQGLQFLIQYYNGEERAKGNILERFSAQQFPDLHSELNLSSLELGDSALYFCASSVGPVATNEKLFFGSGTQLSVL.

The CDR3 is CASSPRAAVYEQYF. CDR3 DNA: TGTGCCAGTAGTCCCCGTGCGGCGGTCTACGAGCAGTACTTC. The chain recombines TRBV19 with TRBJ2-7; D gene uncertain. This CDR3 is 14 amino acids long. The V gene's germline CDR1 is LNHDA and CDR2 SQIVND (reference sequence). The V end was cut by 5 bases, the J end by 3 bases, with 14 bases between.

The chain links TRBV9 to TRBJ2-1; 8 positions agree with TRBD1. This CDR3 is built from 17 residues. V trimming: 4 bases; J trimming: 7 bases; junction bases outside the gene matches: 16. In germline, CDR1 is SGDLS, CDR2 YYNGEE. CDR3 region: CASSQDVGQGEKNEQFF. The DNA of the CDR3 is TGTGCCAGCAGCCAAGACGTAGGACAGGGAGAAAAGAATGAGCAGTTCTTC.

The rearrangement uses TRBV6-1 and TRBJ2-2; the D gene is possibly TRBD2 (6 bases). Trimming removed 2 bases at V and 2 bases at J, with 9 bases between. Germline V CDR1 and CDR2: MNHNS, SASEGT. There are 15 residues in the CDR3. The CDR3, as DNA: TGTGCCAGCAGTGAATGGCGGGGTAACACCGGGGAGCTGTTTTTT. Protein product: CASSEWRGNTGELFF.

This chain links TRBV4-3 with TRBJ2-7; TRBD1 is a possible D gene (6 bases). Deletions cut 1 base from V and 4 bases from J, with 14 bases between. CDR3 length: 15 residues. From germline, CDR1 is LGHNA and CDR2 YSLEER. The CDR3 loop is CASSQGGQNTYEQYF. CDR3 nucleotide sequence: TGCGCCAGCAGCCAAGGGGGGCAGAATACATACGAGCAGTACTTC.

The gene calls are TRBV15 and TRBJ1-6; tentatively, D is TRBD1 (6 bases). CDR1 and CDR2 from the germline V gene are LNHNV and YYDKDF (reference sequence). V shed 0 bases and J shed 7 bases, with 13 bases lying between them. This CDR3 has 16 amino acids. The CDR3 bases are TGTGCCACCAGCAGAGATGGTCGACAGGAAAATTCACCCCTCCACTTT. Translation gives CATSRDGRQENSPLHF. Full variable domain (outside the CDR3, taken from reference TRBV15 and TRBJ1-6): DAMVIQNPRYQVTQFGKPVTLSCSQTLNHNVMYWYQQKSSQAPKLLFHYYDKDFNNEADTPDNFQSRRPNTSFCFLDIRSPGLGDTAMYLCATSRDGRQENSPLHFGNGTRLTVT.

This sequence joins TRBV4-1 and TRBJ1-1, with a tentative D call TRBD1 (5 bases). The germline V gene has CDR1 MGHRA and CDR2 YSYEKL. The CDR3 is 16 residues long. Trimming shortened V by 0 bases and J by 6 bases, and 17 bases separated the two germline ends. The CDR3 DNA follows: TGCGCCAGCAGCCAAGATGGGAGAGGGGCGGGGGCTGAAGCTTTCTTT. Translated, it gives CASSQDGRGAGAEAFF.

The V and J genes are TRBV9 and TRBJ2-7, with 9 positions matching TRBD1. The V and J ends lost 3 bases and 6 bases, in that order; junction bases with no gene match: 7. The CDR3 extends over 14 amino acids. The germline CDR1 and CDR2 sequences are SGDLS and YYNGEE. CDR3 protein: CASSGGQGFGEQYF. CDR3 coding DNA: TGTGCCAGCAGCGGCGGACAGGGGTTCGGCGAGCAGTACTTC.